Presented here are 22 T cell receptor beta chains from one specimen sequenced in a study of OX40 agonist ivuxolimab in advanced cancers. The table came from immunoSEQ multiplex PCR; TCRdb's copy has only in-frame clones and leaves some out. The sample yields approximately 72,000 clones, roughly 88% seen once. The specimen was CD4+ or CD8+ T cells sorted from blood, collected in a trial of the OX40 agonist ivuxolimab. All receptors come from an adult with an advanced solid tumor such as melanoma, head and neck, liver or kidney cancer.

The V call is TRBV28, the J call TRBJ2-1; perhaps TRBD1 as D (6 bases). V lost 8 bases and J lost 7, with 12 bases in between. There are 12 residues in the CDR3. Per the germline V gene, CDR1 is MDHEN and CDR2 is SYDVKM. Here the CDR3 DNA reads TGTGCCAGCTGGGCCAGGGGAAATGAGCAGTTCTTC. Translating it yields CASWARGNEQFF. The full variable domain, its missing parts supplied by reference TRBV28 and TRBJ2-1, is DVKVTQSSRYLVKRTGEKVFLECVQDMDHENMFWYRQDPGLGLRLIYFSYDVKMKEKGDIPEGYSVSREKKERFSLILESASTNQTSMYLCASWARGNEQFFGPGTRLTVL.

This chain uses TRBV5-1 with TRBJ2-7, with 7 bases identical to TRBD2. This CDR3 has 14 amino acids. Germline V CDR1 and CDR2: SGHRS, YFSETQ. The J segment lost 1 base and the V segment lost 1 base, leaving 2 bases of the junction unmatched. CDR3 sequence reads: CASSLQAGSYEQYF. For the CDR3, the DNA is TGCGCCAGCAGCTTGCAAGCGGGGTCCTACGAGCAGTACTTC.

The chain uses TRBV6-6 and TRBJ2-3; D might be TRBD2 (6 bases). From germline, CDR1 is MNHNY and CDR2 SVGAGI (reference sequence). The CDR3 extends over 16 amino acids. V was cut by 5 bases and J by 0 bases, with 15 bases left in between. DNA for the CDR3: TGTGCCAGCAGTCCACGCGCGGGGCAAAGCACAGATACGCAGTATTTT. Translation: CASSPRAGQSTDTQYF.

This rearrangement joins TRBV5-4 to TRBJ2-1; 14 bases are a match to TRBD2. The J segment lost 6 bases and the V segment lost 4 bases, leaving 15 bases of the junction unmatched. CDR1 is SGHNT, CDR2 YYREEE, per germline (reference sequence). There are 19 residues in the CDR3. The CDR3 DNA reads as TGTGCCAGCAGCCGTGGACTAGCGGGAGGCCGATTCCCAGGCAATGAGCAGTTCTTC. This translates into CASSRGLAGGRFPGNEQFF.

The chain carries TRBV2 and TRBJ2-5; no firm D call. Germline loops: CDR1 SNHLY, CDR2 FYNNEI. The V and J ends lost 2 bases and 3 bases respectively, with 7 bases between them. The CDR3 is 13 amino acids. The CDR3 DNA sequence: TGTGCCAGCAGTGAACGGAGAAAAGAGACCCAGTACTTC. Translating it yields CASSERRKETQYF.

The chain employs TRBV18 and TRBJ2-5; D remains ambiguous. Germline lookup yields CDR1 KGHSH and CDR2 LQKENI. The length of the CDR3 is 14 residues. V was cut by 0 bases and J by 1 base, with 6 bases left in between. The CDR3 here is CASSPPGSQETQYF. The CDR3 nucleotides are TGTGCCAGCTCACCACCGGGCAGCCAAGAGACCCAGTACTTC.

The chain has TRBV5-4 and TRBJ1-1; TRBD1 aligns across 9 bases. The length of the CDR3 is 15 residues. Germline lookup yields CDR1 SGHNT and CDR2 YYREEE (reference sequence). V was pared by 0 bases and J by 1 base, with 1 base of the junction left unmatched. As DNA, the CDR3 is TGTGCCAGCAGCTTGGCACAGGGGGCGAACACTGAAGCTTTCTTT. Residues: CASSLAQGANTEAFF.

In this sample, this clone turned up a few times. The genes are TRBV28 and TRBJ2-1, with D unclear. The germline V gene encodes CDR1 MDHEN and CDR2 SYDVKM. The V end was cut by 3 bases, the J end by 5 bases, with 8 bases between. The CDR3 has 13 residues. The CDR3 sequence is CASSFSIHNEQFF. The CDR3 DNA reads as TGTGCCAGCAGTTTCAGCATACACAATGAGCAGTTCTTC.

The rearrangement uses TRBV5-6 and TRBJ1-5; unclear D gene. V lost 4 bases and J 9 bases, leaving 14 bases between the germline ends. This CDR3 has 13 amino acids. Germline V CDR1 and CDR2: SGHDT, YYEEEE. In DNA form, the CDR3 reads TGTGCCAGCAGCCTCTCAGCCGGGGTGCCCCAGCATTTT. Protein product: CASSLSAGVPQHF.

The J gene is TRBJ1-1, the V gene TRBV19; D remains ambiguous. CDR3 length equals 14 residues. The germline V gene encodes CDR1 LNHDA and CDR2 SQIVND (reference sequence). Trimming shortened V by 4 bases and J by 6 bases, and 15 bases separated the two germline ends. The CDR3 nucleotides read TGTGCCAGTAGTACAACTCGGGTAACTCCTGAAGCTTTCTTT. Residues: CASSTTRVTPEAFF.

This clone has only one observation. The chain links TRBV30 to TRBJ2-7; D may correspond to TRBD1 or TRBD2 (6 bases each). V lost 2 bases and J 2 bases, leaving 16 bases between the germline ends. The CDR3 loop spans 15 amino acids. The germline CDR1 and CDR2 sequences are GTSNPN and SVGIG (reference sequence). In DNA, the CDR3 is TGTGCCTGGAGTTGGTTTGACAGGAGGGCCTACGAGCAGTACTTC. Its translation is CAWSWFDRRAYEQYF. The whole variable domain, remainder taken from reference TRBV30 and TRBJ2-7, is SQTIHQWPATLVQPVGSPLSLECTVEGTSNPNLYWYRQAAGRGLQLLFYSVGIGQISSEVPQNLSASRPQDRQFILSSKKLLLSDSGFYLCAWSWFDRRAYEQYFGPGTRLTVT.

J is TRBJ1-1 and V is TRBV7-9; D not certain. The CDR3 spans 14 residues. Germline V gene data show CDR1 as SEHNR and CDR2 as FQNEAQ (reference sequence). The V gene lost 5 bases and the J gene lost 1 base, with 11 bases spanning the gap. The CDR3 loop reads CASSPGNANTEAFF. CDR3 in DNA: TGTGCCAGCAGCCCCGGCAACGCGAACACTGAAGCTTTCTTT. Using reference TRBV7-9 and TRBJ1-1 for the parts outside the CDR3, the full variable domain is DTGVSQNPRHKITKRGQNVTFRCDPISEHNRLYWYRQTLGQGPEFLTYFQNEAQLEKSRLLSDRFSAERPKGSFSTLEIQRTEQGDSAMYLCASSPGNANTEAFFGQGTRLTVV.

The CDR3 coding sequence is TGTGCCAGCAGGTCCGCATGGGGGGGCTCCTACGAGCAGTACTTC. Its protein is CASRSAWGGSYEQYF. The chain couples TRBV6-1 to TRBJ2-7; 7 nucleotides line up with TRBD2. Germline CDR1 and CDR2: MNHNS and SASEGT. The CDR3 covers 15 residues. J was trimmed by 0 bases and V by 6 bases; bases with no gene match: 8.

The chain has TRBV27 and TRBJ1-6, with 10 bases identical to TRBD1. CDR1 is MNHEY and CDR2 is SMNVEV in the germline V gene (reference sequence). V was clipped by 4 bases and J by 5 bases; unmatched bases: 8. There are 17 residues in the CDR3. Here the CDR3 reads CASSSGPGQGNNSPLHF. The CDR3 DNA is TGTGCCAGCAGTTCAGGACCGGGACAGGGGAATAATTCACCCCTCCACTTT.

The genes are TRBV7-2 and TRBJ1-2; TRBD1 agrees at 8 bases. Germline V lookup: CDR1 SGHTA, CDR2 FQGNSA. V shed 5 bases, J shed 4 bases, and the junction held 9 bases outside the gene matches. The CDR3 runs 15 residues. The CDR3 loop reads CASSARQGMSYGYTF. CDR3 bases: TGTGCCAGCAGCGCACGACAGGGGATGAGCTATGGCTACACCTTC.

The rearrangement joins TRBV9 to TRBJ1-5; D remains ambiguous. Per the germline V gene, CDR1 is SGDLS and CDR2 is YYNGEE. CDR3 size: 15 residues. V gave up 4 bases and J gave up 0 bases, with 11 bases separating them. CDR3 residues: CASSPDIYSNQPQHF. DNA of the CDR3: TGTGCCAGCAGCCCCGATATTTATAGCAATCAGCCCCAGCATTTT.

This clone occurred once. V and J are TRBV7-9 and TRBJ1-5; D remains unclear. The germline gives CDR1 SEHNR, CDR2 FQNEAQ (reference sequence). The length of the CDR3 is 12 residues. V lost 4 bases, J lost 9 bases, and 10 bases lay in between. CDR3 region: CASSSQPGPQHF. The CDR3 coding sequence is TGTGCCAGCAGCTCTCAGCCAGGGCCCCAGCATTTT.

The chain employs TRBV7-2 and TRBJ1-4, with 8 bases fitting TRBD1. Germline lookup yields CDR1 SGHTA and CDR2 FQGNSA. Trimming took 5 bases from V and 8 from J; bases not matched to a gene: 7. The CDR3 is 14 amino acids. Here the CDR3 reads CASSTYRDREKLFF. For the CDR3, the DNA is TGTGCCAGCAGCACTTACCGGGACAGGGAAAAACTGTTTTTT.

V is TRBV28 and J is TRBJ2-5; D is perhaps TRBD1 (6 bases). CDR1 is MDHEN, CDR2 SYDVKM, per germline. With 5 bases removed from V and 9 bases from J, the gap between germline ends came to 22 bases. CDR3 length: 15 residues. The CDR3 loop reads CASSLTGSGDRSQYF. DNA for the CDR3: TGTGCCAGCAGTCTGACAGGTTCAGGAGACCGGTCCCAGTACTTC.

V is TRBV6-6 and J is TRBJ1-2; perhaps TRBD1 as D (5 bases). The CDR3 extends over 13 amino acids. The V gene's germline CDR1 is MNHNY and CDR2 SVGAGI (reference sequence). V lost 6 bases and J 14 bases, leaving 22 bases between the germline ends. The CDR3 DNA reads TGTGCCAGCAGCCGAGGGACGGAGAAGATCTGGACCTTC. Its protein product is CASSRGTEKIWTF.

The chain recombines TRBV7-2 with TRBJ2-2; D is uncertain. CDR1 is SGHTA, CDR2 FQGNSA, per germline. The CDR3 is 15 residues long. The V end lost 1 base, the J end lost 1 base, and 7 bases lay between the germline ends. CDR3 protein: CASSLDSLNTGELFF. DNA of the CDR3: TGTGCCAGCAGCTTAGACAGCTTGAACACCGGGGAGCTGTTTTTT.

The chain combines TRBV4-2 with TRBJ2-7, with 7 bases identical to TRBD2. This CDR3 comprises 16 residues. CDR1 and CDR2 from the germline V gene are LGHNA and YNFKEQ. With 4 bases clipped from V and 3 bases from J, the junction kept 12 bases outside the gene matches. Here the CDR3 reads CASSPSGAGESYEQYF. The DNA for the CDR3 is TGTGCCAGCAGCCCCAGCGGGGCTGGGGAAAGCTACGAGCAGTACTTC.